This TCR beta chain was identified in a study of shared clonotypes between healthy human individuals. Losses at the gene ends were 8 bases for V and 5 bases for J; bases not matched to a gene: 7. The CDR3 is 14 residues long. In germline, CDR1 is ENHRY, CDR2 SYGVKD. The repertoire was sequenced with immunoSEQ multiplex PCR; TCRdb's copy has only in-frame clones and lacks some. The sample has a few million clones, over 90% seen once. This chain uses TRBV10-3 with TRBJ2-5; 11 nucleotides align to TRBD2. The specimen sequenced was naive CD4+ T cells from PBMCs. As for subset: CD45RA+ positively selected. This TCR was sampled from a man between 18 and 29 years old in good health. Some clones in this sample may be carry-over from other donors' samples. The CDR3 DNA reads TGTGCCATCTTTAGCGGGAGGGCGATCGAGACCCAGTACTTC. It translates to CAIFSGRAIETQYF.